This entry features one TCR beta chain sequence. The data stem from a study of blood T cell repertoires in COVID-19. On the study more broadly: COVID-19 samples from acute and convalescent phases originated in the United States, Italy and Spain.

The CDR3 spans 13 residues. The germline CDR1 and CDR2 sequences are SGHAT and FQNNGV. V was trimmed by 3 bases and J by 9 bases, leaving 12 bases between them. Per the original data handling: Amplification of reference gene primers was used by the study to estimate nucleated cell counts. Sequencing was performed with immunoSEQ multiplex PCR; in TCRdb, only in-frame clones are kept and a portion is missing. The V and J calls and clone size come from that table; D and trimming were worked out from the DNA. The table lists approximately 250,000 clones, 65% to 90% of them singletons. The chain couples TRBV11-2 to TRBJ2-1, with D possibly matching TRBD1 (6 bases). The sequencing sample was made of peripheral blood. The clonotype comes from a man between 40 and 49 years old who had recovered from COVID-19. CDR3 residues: CASSFTGRGEQFF. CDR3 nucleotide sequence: TGTGCCAGCAGCTTCACAGGGAGAGGTGAGCAGTTCTTC.